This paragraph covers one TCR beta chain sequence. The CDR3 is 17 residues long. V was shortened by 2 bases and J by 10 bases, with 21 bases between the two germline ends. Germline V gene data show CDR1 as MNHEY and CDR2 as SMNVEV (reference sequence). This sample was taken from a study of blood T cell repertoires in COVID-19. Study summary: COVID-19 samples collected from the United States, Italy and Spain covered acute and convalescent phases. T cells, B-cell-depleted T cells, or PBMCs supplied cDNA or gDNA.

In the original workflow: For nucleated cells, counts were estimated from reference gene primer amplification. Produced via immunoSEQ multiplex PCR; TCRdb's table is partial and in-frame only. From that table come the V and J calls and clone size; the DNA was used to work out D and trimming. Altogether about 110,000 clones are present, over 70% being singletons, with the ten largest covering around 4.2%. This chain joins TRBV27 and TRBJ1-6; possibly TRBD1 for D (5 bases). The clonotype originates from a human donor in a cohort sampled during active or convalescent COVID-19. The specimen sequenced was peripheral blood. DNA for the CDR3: TGTGCCAGCAGTTTAAAGGGGCCGGCAGGATTTGAATCACCCCTCCACTTT. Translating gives CASSLKGPAGFESPLHF.